This T cell receptor beta chain was documented in a study of T cell repertoires in cytomegalovirus infection. TCRdb redid the calling of the reads with MiXCR, one entry per CDR3 protein. The profile shows 650,000 to 900,000 distinct CDR3 sequences, over 25% of them singletons. Concerning this clonotype itself: Its antigen is as yet unknown.

Study-wide results and caveats: Individuals carrying CMV plus the relevant HLA were identified by cumulative frequency of public TCR beta families.

Germline CDR1 is ENHRY and CDR2 is SYGVKD. The CDR3 sequence is 14 residues long. V lost 4 bases and J 1 base, leaving 10 bases between the germline ends. The TCR was taken from a human donor in good health (CMV status not recorded). Some clones in this sample may be carry-over from other donors' samples. The material was cultured CD8+ T cells from PBMCs, obtained from culture after CMV antigen stimulation. V gene TRBV10-3 combines with J gene TRBJ1-2; perhaps TRBD1 as D (6 bases). CDR3 in DNA: TGTGCCATCAGTGGACAGGAGATTAACTATGGCTACACCTTC. Protein: CAISGQEINYGYTF.